This passage covers 21 T cell receptor beta chains from one sample sequenced in a study of spatial heterogeneity in lung cancer (dated by TCRdb to the late 2010s). The time point label on this specimen signifies: blood at routine non-recurrence follow-up after resection. TCR sequencing used whole RNA extracted from tumor and nontumor lung tissue, or from cryopreserved PBMC samples, without cell sorting. Receptor libraries were prepared by 5' RACE. The sequencing machine was a NextSeq 500. TCRdb reworked the public reads: Q25 trimming with fastp, MiXCR clone assembly, productive beta chains retained. Duplicate CDR3 protein sequences are folded into a single record with the most common DNA and genes. Within this sample are some 120,000 distinct CDR3 sequences, with about 12% of them counted one time only. In total, the top ten clones hold 16% of the sample. The sample was PBMCs, taken at follow-up. Receptors originate from a male donor with early-stage non-small cell lung cancer.

In this sample, this clonotype turned up a few times. The CDR3 protein is CASSFQGDYGYTF. The CDR3 DNA reads as TGTGCCAGCAGTTTTCAGGGTGACTATGGCTACACCTTC. V and J are TRBV12-3 or TRBV12-4 and TRBJ1-2, with D possibly being TRBD1 (5 bases). Trimming shortened V by 3 bases and J by 3 bases, and 8 bases separated the two germline ends. The CDR3 length is 13 residues.

In its sample, this clonotype was seen many times. The chain joins TRBV13 to TRBJ2-1; 7 positions agree with TRBD2. J was trimmed by 9 bases and V by 8 bases; bases with no gene match: 16. Germline assignment: CDR1 PRHDT and CDR2 FYEKMQ (reference sequence). The CDR3 is 15 residues long. The CDR3 bases are TGTGCCAGCGGGGGAGGGCTCACCCGGGTGCCTGAGCAGTTCTTC. Protein product: CASGGGLTRVPEQFF.

This clonotype occurred a few times. The chain uses TRBV5-1 and TRBJ2-3; 11 bases align to TRBD1. This CDR3 has 15 amino acids. Germline CDR1 SGHRS, CDR2 YFSETQ. With 3 bases clipped from V and 5 bases from J, the junction kept 5 bases outside the gene matches. The CDR3 protein is CASSSTGTGGDTQYF. CDR3 coding DNA: TGCGCCAGCAGCTCGACCGGGACAGGGGGAGATACGCAGTATTTT.

This chain connects TRBV7-9 to TRBJ1-4, with 7 bases that match TRBD1. The ends lost 7 bases at V and 8 bases at J; junction bases unmatched: 7. Germline values: CDR1 SEHNR, CDR2 FQNEAQ (reference sequence). There are 13 residues in the CDR3. The CDR3 bases are TGTGCCAGCATCGACAGGGTGGGCGAAAAACTGTTTTTT. This encodes CASIDRVGEKLFF.

This clonotype was counted at least ten times. V is TRBV10-3 and J is TRBJ1-5; 9 bases map to TRBD1. CDR1 and CDR2 from the germline V gene are ENHRY and SYGVKD. V shed 7 bases and J 0 bases; nucleotides not matched to a gene: 13. The CDR3 runs to 18 residues. The CDR3 nucleotides read TGTGCCATCACTGTAGACGGGACAGGGAGGTGTAGCAATCAGCCCCAGCATTTT. Protein sequence: CAITVDGTGRCSNQPQHF.

This clonotype was detected only a few times. The V gene is TRBV20-1, the J gene TRBJ1-1, with 8 positions matching TRBD1. The CDR3 length is 15 residues. The V and J ends lost 0 bases and 3 bases, in that order; junction bases with no gene match: 6. Germline CDR1 is DFQATT and CDR2 is SNEGSKA (reference sequence). The CDR3, as DNA: TGCAGTGCTAGAGACCCAGGGGGCGCTGACACTGAAGCTTTCTTT. This gives the protein CSARDPGGADTEAFF.

The sample holds many counts of this clonotype. V and J are TRBV29-1 and TRBJ2-3; tentative D call: TRBD2 (5 bases). CDR3 size: 14 residues. V lost 8 bases and J lost 4, with 19 bases in between. From germline, CDR1 is SQVTM and CDR2 ANQGSEA. Here the CDR3 DNA reads TGCAGCCTTCGGAGGAAGCATACCCCAGATACGCAGTATTTT. It codes for CSLRRKHTPDTQYF.

The J gene is TRBJ1-6, the V gene TRBV7-8; 8 positions match TRBD1. This CDR3 has 16 residues. Trimming removed 5 bases from V and 3 bases from J; junction bases left unmatched: 6. Germline lookup yields CDR1 SGHVS and CDR2 FQNEAQ. The CDR3 is CASSPGQARYNSPLHF. The DNA for the CDR3 is TGTGCCAGCAGCCCGGGACAGGCCCGCTATAATTCACCCCTCCACTTT.

This clonotype has ten or more counts. The chain employs TRBV18 and TRBJ2-1, with D perhaps matching TRBD1 (5 bases). The CDR3 length is 15 residues. Per germline, CDR1 KGHSH and CDR2 LQKENI. V was shortened by 0 bases and J by 7 bases, with 13 bases between the two germline ends. CDR3 DNA sequence: TGTGCCAGCTCACCACCTAAAGCCAGGGTGAATGAGCAGTTCTTC. It yields the protein CASSPPKARVNEQFF.

The sample holds many counts of this clonotype. The chain couples TRBV3-1 to TRBJ1-1, with D unclear. This CDR3 comprises 11 residues. From germline, CDR1 is LGHDT and CDR2 YNNKEL (reference sequence). The V gene lost 2 bases and the J gene lost 6 bases, with 4 bases spanning the gap. DNA for the CDR3: TGTGCCAGCAGCCAATCATCTGAAGCTTTCTTT. It specifies CASSQSSEAFF.

This chain links TRBV5-6 with TRBJ1-1, with no clear D. In germline, CDR1 is SGHDT, CDR2 YYEEEE. The CDR3 runs 14 residues. V was cut by 4 bases and J by 3 bases, with 13 bases left in between. CDR3 region: CASSLKRADTEAFF. For the CDR3, the DNA is TGTGCCAGCAGCCTTAAGCGGGCGGACACTGAAGCTTTCTTT.

This clonotype was observed a handful of times. This sequence joins TRBV7-2 and TRBJ1-5; D perhaps matches TRBD1 (5 bases). Germline CDR1 SGHTA, CDR2 FQGNSA. The V end was cut by 3 bases, the J end by 1 base, with 7 bases between. The CDR3 totals 14 residues. The CDR3 sequence is CASSLGRSNQPQHF. CDR3 in DNA: TGTGCCAGCAGCTTGGGACGGAGCAATCAGCCCCAGCATTTT.

By its share, this clonotype is hyperexpanded (1% or more). V usage is TRBV20-1 and J usage is TRBJ1-5; D is unresolved. CDR3 length equals 14 residues. Per germline, CDR1 DFQATT and CDR2 SNEGSKA (reference sequence). V was shortened by 4 bases and J by 0 bases, with 10 bases between the two germline ends. The CDR3 coding sequence is TGCAGTGCTACCAGGTGGAATAGCAATCAGCCCCAGCATTTT. Translation gives CSATRWNSNQPQHF.

This rearrangement joins TRBV5-1 to TRBJ1-5, with D uncertain. V lost 1 base to trimming and J lost 2 bases, with 10 bases between them. Per the germline V gene, CDR1 is SGHRS and CDR2 is YFSETQ. The CDR3 contains 15 residues. The CDR3 DNA sequence: TGCGCCAGCAGCTTGCAGTCCGGGGGCAATCAGCCCCAGCATTTT. Translated: CASSLQSGGNQPQHF.

The genes are TRBV29-1 and TRBJ2-7; tentative D call: TRBD2 (5 bases). CDR3 length: 11 amino acids. V lost 4 bases and J 6 bases, leaving 10 bases between the germline ends. CDR1 and CDR2 (germline): SQVTM, ANQGSEA. As DNA, the CDR3 is TGCAGCGTTGCGGGGATGGGCGAGCAGTACTTC. Its translation: CSVAGMGEQYF.

The count of this clonotype is one. This chain uses TRBV7-8 with TRBJ2-2; no reliable D call. Germline CDR1 is SGHVS and CDR2 is FQNEAQ. This CDR3 has 16 amino acids. V lost 1 base to trimming and J lost 7 bases, with 16 bases between them. CDR3 sequence: CASSLGQHTASGELFF. The CDR3 coding sequence is TGTGCCAGCAGCTTAGGGCAGCACACGGCCAGCGGGGAGCTGTTTTTT.

This clonotype appeared many times. This chain joins TRBV20-1 and TRBJ2-7; 7 nucleotides match TRBD1. CDR1 is DFQATT and CDR2 is SNEGSKA in the germline V gene (reference sequence). This CDR3 is 18 amino acids long. V lost 2 bases to trimming and J lost 3 bases; unmatched junction nucleotides: 19. The CDR3, as DNA: TGCAGTGCTAGACCTTTACGGGACAGCCCTTCATGGGGCTACGAGCAGTACTTC. It codes for CSARPLRDSPSWGYEQYF.

In its sample, this clonotype was seen many times. This rearrangement joins TRBV20-1 to TRBJ1-1; D remains unclear. The CDR3 length is 13 residues. V shed 2 bases and J shed 3 bases, with 10 bases lying between them. Germline assignment: CDR1 DFQATT and CDR2 SNEGSKA (reference sequence). The CDR3 DNA follows: TGCAGTGCTAGACCTTTCGGTGACACTGAAGCTTTCTTT. Its protein product is CSARPFGDTEAFF.

There are many counts of this clonotype. The chain uses TRBV7-8 and TRBJ2-3, with 10 bases matching TRBD2. Germline CDR1 reads SGHVS; CDR2 reads FQNEAQ. The J segment lost 6 bases and the V segment lost 6 bases, leaving 3 bases of the junction unmatched. The CDR3 runs 13 residues. CDR3 region: CASRSGGGDTQYF. DNA of the CDR3: TGTGCCAGCAGAAGCGGGGGGGGTGATACGCAGTATTTT.

This clonotype was picked up many times. This rearrangement joins TRBV5-5 to TRBJ1-1; D is ambiguous. The germline CDR1 and CDR2 sequences are SGHKS and YYEKEE (reference sequence). This CDR3 has 11 residues. V gave up 1 base and J gave up 3 bases, with 1 base separating them. The chain's CDR3 is CASSLHTEAFF. The CDR3 nucleotides are TGTGCCAGCAGCTTGCACACTGAAGCTTTCTTT.

This clonotype was counted only a few times. This chain joins TRBV29-1 and TRBJ2-3; 8 bases agree with TRBD2. Germline V gives CDR1 SQVTM, CDR2 ANQGSEA. The CDR3 consists of 14 residues. The J segment lost 4 bases and the V segment lost 3 bases, leaving 6 bases of the junction unmatched. CDR3 sequence reads: CSVERGAGPDTQYF. CDR3 DNA sequence: TGCAGCGTTGAGCGGGGGGCCGGGCCAGATACGCAGTATTTT.